This TCR beta chain appears in the sequencing data of a study of regulatory T cells in long-lasting Graves disease. General study findings and limits: Samples came from peripheral blood alone, without thyroid tissue. The study found persistent patients shared more public clonotypes (2,741) than new patients (over 900).

About this clonotype: Antigen: not known.

CDR1 is MNHNS, CDR2 SASEGT, per germline. With V trimmed by 6 bases and J by 6 bases, 16 bases remained unmatched. This CDR3 has 16 residues. CDR3 regions were amplified by Arm-PCR using iRepertoire HTBI primers to build TCR beta libraries. TCRdb recomputed calls from the multiplex PCR reads with MiXCR, one row per CDR3 protein. The table lists 450,000 or so distinct CDR3 sequences, approximately 23% of them singletons, with about 12% in the top ten. Stated time point: persistent/refractory GD, antithyroid drugs over 5 years with positive TRAb. The TCR library was made from RNA extracted from PBMCs. A volume of approximately 8.4 milliliters of peripheral blood was collected in EDTA tubes.

The chain employs TRBV6-1 and TRBJ2-7; 8 bases are shared with TRBD2. Material: peripheral blood mononuclear cells (PBMCs), obtained when the disease was refractory, from a patient treated with antithyroid drugs. The receptor was isolated from a female donor with Graves disease. Written as DNA, the CDR3 is TGTGCCAGCAGGGCCCGGGGGGGGACCGCGGAGGGCGAGCAGTACTTC. The encoded protein is CASRARGGTAEGEQYF.